This T cell receptor (beta chain) was sequenced during a study of blood T cell repertoires in COVID-19. Turning to the study itself: PBMCs, B-cell-depleted T cells, or T cells were the source of the cDNA or gDNA that made up the material.

Under the authors' procedure: Reference gene primers were amplified, and this amplification served to estimate nucleated cell counts. The protocol was immunoSEQ multiplex PCR, while the TCRdb copy is restricted to in-frame clones and leaves out a portion. The D gene and trimming were derived from the DNA, and the V and J assignments and clone size from that table. The table records about 230,000 clones, around 84% of them present only once. This CDR3 comprises 14 residues. J gave up 7 bases and V 3 bases, and 5 bases lay outside the gene matches. Germline V lookup: CDR1 MNHEY, CDR2 SMNVEV (reference sequence).

This rearrangement joins TRBV27 to TRBJ2-2; 7 nucleotides agree with TRBD1. This receptor was obtained from a man aged 35 to 55 who had recovered from COVID-19. Sequencing was done on a sample of peripheral blood. The CDR3 protein is CASSFGTALGELFF. CDR3 nucleotides: TGTGCCAGCAGTTTCGGGACAGCCCTCGGGGAGCTGTTTTTT.